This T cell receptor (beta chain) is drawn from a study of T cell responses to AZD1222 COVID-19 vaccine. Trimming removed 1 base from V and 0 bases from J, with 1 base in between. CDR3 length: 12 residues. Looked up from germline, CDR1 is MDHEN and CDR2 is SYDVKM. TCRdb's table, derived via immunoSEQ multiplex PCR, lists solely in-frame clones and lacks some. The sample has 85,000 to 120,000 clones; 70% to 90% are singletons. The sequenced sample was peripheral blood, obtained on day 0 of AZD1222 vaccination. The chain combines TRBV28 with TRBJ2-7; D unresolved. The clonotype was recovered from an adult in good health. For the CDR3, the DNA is TGTGCCAGCAGTTTATCCTCCTACGAGCAGTACTTC. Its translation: CASSLSSYEQYF.